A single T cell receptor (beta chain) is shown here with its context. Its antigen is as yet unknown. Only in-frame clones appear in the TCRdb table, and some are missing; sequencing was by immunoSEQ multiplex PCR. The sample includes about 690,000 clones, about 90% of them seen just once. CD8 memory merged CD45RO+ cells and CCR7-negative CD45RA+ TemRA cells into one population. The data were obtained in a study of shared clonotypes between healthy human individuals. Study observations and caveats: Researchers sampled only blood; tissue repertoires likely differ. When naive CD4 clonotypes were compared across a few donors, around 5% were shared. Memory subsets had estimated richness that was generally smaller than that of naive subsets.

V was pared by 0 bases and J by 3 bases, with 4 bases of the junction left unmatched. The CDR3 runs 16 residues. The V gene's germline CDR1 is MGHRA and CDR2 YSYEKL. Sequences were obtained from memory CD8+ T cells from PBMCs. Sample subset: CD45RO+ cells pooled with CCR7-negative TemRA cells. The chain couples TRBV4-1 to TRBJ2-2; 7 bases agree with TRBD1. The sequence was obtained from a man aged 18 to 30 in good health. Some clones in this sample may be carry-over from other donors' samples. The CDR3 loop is CASSQDNRGHTGELFF. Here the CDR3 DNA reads TGCGCCAGCAGCCAAGATAACAGGGGACACACCGGGGAGCTGTTTTTT.